The sequence of this TCR beta chain was determined in a study of cytomegalovirus exposure and HLA in healthy donors. Study findings and constraints: Reportedly, HLA-A and HLA-B alleles of most subjects were accurately predicted from TCR beta.

The CDR3 runs to 14 residues. The J segment lost 8 bases and the V segment lost 3 bases, leaving 4 bases of the junction unmatched. Germline-derived CDR1 and CDR2 are LGHNA and YSLEER. A word on this clone: Antigen specificity is unknown.

This PCR relied on a set of 60 Vbeta primers and 13 Jbeta primers. Using immunoSEQ multiplex PCR, the repertoire was profiled, and TCRdb retains in-frame clones only, with some absent. Among 180,000 or so clones listed, about 81% were seen once. Sequenced input: PBMCs. The origin of this receptor is a woman between 45 and 60 years old in good health and CMV-seropositive. This rearrangement joins TRBV4-3 to TRBJ1-5, with 10 bases lining up with TRBD1. The CDR3 protein is CASSQGQGSEPQHF. CDR3 in DNA: TGCGCCAGCAGCCAGGGACAGGGGAGTGAGCCCCAGCATTTT.